This TCR beta chain comes out of a study of stem cell transplantation in POMP-related autoinflammatory disease. Overall study context: Hypothesis: faulty thymoproteasomes impair CD8+ T-cell selection, skewing TRB repertoires. Before transplant, CD4+ T cells skewed naive and CD8+ proportions were low. Study-wide findings and caveats: Unique TRB V-J gene pairings were limited in number in patients with PRAID. Across all analyzed T-cell subsets, patients with PRAID tended toward reduced diversity and increased clonality.

Germline V CDR1 and CDR2: SGHRS, YFSETQ. The CDR3 extends over 15 amino acids. V was shortened by 1 base and J by 2 bases, with 12 bases between the two germline ends. This clone was observed a single time. Its matching antigen is unknown. The repertoire was sequenced with immunoSEQ multiplex PCR; TCRdb's copy has only in-frame clones and lacks some. The data hold 25,000 to 40,000 clones, with 70% to 90% observed a single time. The sequenced sample was CD4+ T cells from PBMCs, obtained before stem cell transplantation. The rearrangement joins TRBV5-1 to TRBJ2-5; maybe TRBD1 (5 bases). The sequence was collected from a human donor with POMP-related autoinflammation and immune dysregulation (PRAID). CDR3 sequence reads: CASSLSRVVQETQYF. CDR3 DNA sequence: TGCGCCAGCAGCTTGTCCAGGGTGGTGCAAGAGACCCAGTACTTC.